This T cell receptor beta chain was found in a study of blood T cell repertoires in COVID-19. Study-wide background: COVID-19 samples, acute and convalescent, were from the United States, Italy and Spain. Sources were T cells, B-cell-depleted T cells, or PBMCs; the material itself was cDNA or gDNA.

Authors' data handling: Using reference gene primer amplification, nucleated cell counts were estimated. Profiling relied on immunoSEQ multiplex PCR, and the TCRdb table lists in-frame clones only, not all of them. The D gene and trimming were derived from the DNA, and the V and J assignments and clone size from that table. The table has more than 250,000 clones, less than 90% seen once. The V end was cut by 1 base, the J end by 1 base, with 8 bases between. Germline assignment: CDR1 SGHVS and CDR2 FNYEAQ. CDR3 size: 15 residues. The clonotype comes from a man aged 55 to 70 who had recovered from COVID-19. Sequencing was carried out using peripheral blood. V is TRBV7-6 and J is TRBJ2-1, with no clear D. The CDR3 bases are TGTGCCAGCAGCTTAGACGCGGTTTCCTACAATGAGCAGTTCTTC. Protein: CASSLDAVSYNEQFF.